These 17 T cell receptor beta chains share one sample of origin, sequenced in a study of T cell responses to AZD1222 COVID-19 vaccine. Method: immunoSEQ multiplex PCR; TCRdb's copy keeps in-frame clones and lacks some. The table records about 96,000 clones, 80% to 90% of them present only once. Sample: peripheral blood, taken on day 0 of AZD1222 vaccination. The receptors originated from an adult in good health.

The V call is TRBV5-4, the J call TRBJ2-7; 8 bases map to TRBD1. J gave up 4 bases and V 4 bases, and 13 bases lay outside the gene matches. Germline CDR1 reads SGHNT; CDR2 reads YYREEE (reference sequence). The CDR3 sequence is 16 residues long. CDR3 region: CASSRISAGGKYEQYF. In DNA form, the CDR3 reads TGTGCCAGCAGCCGAATCTCGGCAGGGGGCAAGTACGAGCAGTACTTC.

The CDR3 bases are TGCGCCAGCAGCTCAACCGGGACAGGGAATGAAAAACTGTTTTTT. This sequence encodes CASSSTGTGNEKLFF. This chain joins TRBV5-1 and TRBJ1-4; 9 bases line up with TRBD1. J gave up 5 bases and V 3 bases, and 5 bases lay outside the gene matches. The CDR3 sequence is 15 residues long. Looked up from germline, CDR1 is SGHRS and CDR2 is YFSETQ.

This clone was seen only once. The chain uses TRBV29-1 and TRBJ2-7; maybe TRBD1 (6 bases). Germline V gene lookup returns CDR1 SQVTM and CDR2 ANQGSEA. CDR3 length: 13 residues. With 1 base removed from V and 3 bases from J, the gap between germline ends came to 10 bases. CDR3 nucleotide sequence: TGCAGCGTTGAAGGCGCAGGGGACTACGAGCAGTACTTC. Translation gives CSVEGAGDYEQYF.

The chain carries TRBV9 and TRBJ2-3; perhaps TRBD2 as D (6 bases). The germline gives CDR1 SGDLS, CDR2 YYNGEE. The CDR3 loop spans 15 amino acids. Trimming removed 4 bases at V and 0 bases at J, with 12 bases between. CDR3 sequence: CASSWAGTSTDTQYF. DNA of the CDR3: TGTGCCAGCAGCTGGGCGGGGACTAGCACAGATACGCAGTATTTT. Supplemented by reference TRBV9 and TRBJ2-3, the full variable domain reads DSGVTQTPKHLITATGQRVTLRCSPRSGDLSVYWYQQSLDQGLQFLIQYYNGEERAKGNILERFSAQQFPDLHSELNLSSLELGDSALYFCASSWAGTSTDTQYFGPGTRLTVL.

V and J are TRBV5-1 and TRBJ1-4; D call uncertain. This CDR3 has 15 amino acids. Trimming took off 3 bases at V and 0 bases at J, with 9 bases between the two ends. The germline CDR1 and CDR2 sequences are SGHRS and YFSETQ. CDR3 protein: CASSYLQSTNEKLFF. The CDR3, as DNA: TGCGCCAGCAGCTACTTACAGTCAACTAATGAAAAACTGTTTTTT.

CDR3 coding DNA: TGCGCCAGCAGCTTGACTAGCGGCACAGATACGCAGTATTTT. Translation: CASSLTSGTDTQYF. The V call is TRBV5-1, the J call TRBJ2-3; 7 bases are shared with TRBD2. Trimming took 1 base from V and 1 from J; bases not matched to a gene: 0. CDR1 and CDR2 (germline): SGHRS, YFSETQ. The CDR3 length is 14 residues.

CDR3 sequence: CASSPWDEGGYGYTF. The CDR3 DNA reads as TGTGCCAGCTCACCATGGGATGAGGGCGGCTATGGCTACACCTTC. The chain employs TRBV18 and TRBJ1-2, with no clear D. The CDR3 consists of 15 residues. Germline assignment: CDR1 KGHSH and CDR2 LQKENI. V shed 2 bases and J shed 4 bases, with 14 bases lying between them.

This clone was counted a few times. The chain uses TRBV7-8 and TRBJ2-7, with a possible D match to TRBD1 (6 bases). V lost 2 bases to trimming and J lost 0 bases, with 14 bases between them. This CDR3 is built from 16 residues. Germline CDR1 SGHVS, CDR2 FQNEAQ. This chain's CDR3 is CASSLLSRTASYEQYF. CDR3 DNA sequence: TGTGCCAGCAGCTTATTATCCCGGACAGCCTCCTACGAGCAGTACTTC.

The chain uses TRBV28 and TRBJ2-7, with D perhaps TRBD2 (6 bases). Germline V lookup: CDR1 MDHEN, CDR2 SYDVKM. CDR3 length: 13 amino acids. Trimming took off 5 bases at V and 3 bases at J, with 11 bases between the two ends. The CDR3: CASSGTHYYEQYF. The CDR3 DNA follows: TGTGCCAGCAGTGGGACTCACTACTACGAGCAGTACTTC.

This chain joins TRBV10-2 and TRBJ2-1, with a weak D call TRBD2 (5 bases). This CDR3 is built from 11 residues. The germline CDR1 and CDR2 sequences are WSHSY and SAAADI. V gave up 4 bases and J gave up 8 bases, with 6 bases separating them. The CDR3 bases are TGCGCCAGCAGTGTACTAGATGAGCAGTTCTTC. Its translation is CASSVLDEQFF.

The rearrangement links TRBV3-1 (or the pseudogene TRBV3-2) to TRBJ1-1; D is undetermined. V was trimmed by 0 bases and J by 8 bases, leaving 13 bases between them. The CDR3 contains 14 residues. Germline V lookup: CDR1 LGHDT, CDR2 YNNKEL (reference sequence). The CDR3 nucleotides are TGTGCCAGCAGCCAAGATGCGACTCGGCCGGAAGCTTTCTTT. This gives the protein CASSQDATRPEAFF.

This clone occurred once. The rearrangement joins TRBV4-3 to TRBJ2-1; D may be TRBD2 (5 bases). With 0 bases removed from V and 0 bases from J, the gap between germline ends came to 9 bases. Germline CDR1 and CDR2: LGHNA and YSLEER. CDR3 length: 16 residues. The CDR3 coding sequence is TGCGCCAGCAGCCAAGATACGGGGATCTCCTACAATGAGCAGTTCTTC. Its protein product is CASSQDTGISYNEQFF.

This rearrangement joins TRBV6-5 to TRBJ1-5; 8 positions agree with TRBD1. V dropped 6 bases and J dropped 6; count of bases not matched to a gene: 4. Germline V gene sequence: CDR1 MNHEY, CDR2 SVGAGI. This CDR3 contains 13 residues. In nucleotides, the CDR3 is TGTGCCAGCAGGGACAGGGACACTCAGCCCCAGCATTTT. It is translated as CASRDRDTQPQHF.

CDR3 DNA sequence: TGTGCCAGCAGCCACTCCTTCGGGGGAAGCAATCAGCCCCAGCATTTT. This translates into CASSHSFGGSNQPQHF. This rearrangement joins TRBV6-2 or TRBV6-3 to TRBJ1-5, with a weak D call TRBD1 (5 bases). V lost 6 bases to trimming and J lost 1 base, with 16 bases between them. The length of the CDR3 is 16 residues. CDR1 and CDR2 (germline): MNHEY, SVGEGT.

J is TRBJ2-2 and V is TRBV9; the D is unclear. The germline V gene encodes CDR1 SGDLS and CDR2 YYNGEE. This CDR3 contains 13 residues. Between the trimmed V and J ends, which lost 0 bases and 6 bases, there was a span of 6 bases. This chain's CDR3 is CASSVATPGELFF. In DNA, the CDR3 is TGTGCCAGCAGCGTAGCTACTCCCGGGGAGCTGTTTTTT.

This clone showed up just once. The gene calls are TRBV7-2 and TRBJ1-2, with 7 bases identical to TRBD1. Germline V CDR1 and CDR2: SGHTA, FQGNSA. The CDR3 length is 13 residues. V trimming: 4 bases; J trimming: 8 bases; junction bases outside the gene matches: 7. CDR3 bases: TGTGCCAGCAGCTCCGACAGGGAGGACGGCTACACCTTC. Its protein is CASSSDREDGYTF.

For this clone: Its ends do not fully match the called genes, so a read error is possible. The CDR3 sequence: CASSLAASLYNEQFF. CDR3 sequence (DNA): TGTGCCAGCAGCCTAGCGGCTTCCCTCTACAATGAGCAGTTCTTC. This chain connects TRBV7-2 to TRBJ2-1, with 7 bases matching TRBD2. In germline, CDR1 is SGHTA, CDR2 FQGNSA. The CDR3 covers 15 residues.